Listed here are 12 T cell receptor beta chains from one sample, sequenced in a study of Graves' ophthalmopathy and Graves' hyperthyroidism. Amplification targeted the TCR beta CDR3 regions, with RNA transcripts as the source material. Second-round multiplex PCR came after first-round RT-PCR with HTBI primers. TCRdb re-derived calls from the multiplex PCR reads in MiXCR, one entry per CDR3 protein. This table has hundreds of thousands of distinct CDR3 sequences, 22% appearing once. The sample comprised peripheral blood. The receptors stem from a young woman with stable Graves' hyperthyroidism. Some clones in this sample may be carry-over from other donors' samples.

This clonotype was detected ten times or more. J is TRBJ1-6 and V is TRBV20-1; TRBD1 is a possible D gene (6 bases). In germline, CDR1 is DFQATT, CDR2 SNEGSKA (reference sequence). The CDR3 has 14 residues. Trimming left V 5 bases short and J 10 bases short, with 18 bases between. The CDR3 loop reads CSASQGRGSSPLHF. The CDR3 DNA sequence: TGCAGTGCTTCCCAAGGCAGGGGAAGCTCACCCCTCCACTTT.

This chain connects TRBV28 to TRBJ1-2; the D is unclear. CDR1 is MDHEN and CDR2 is SYDVKM in the germline V gene. The CDR3 contains 13 residues. The germline V and J ends were trimmed by 6 bases and 0 bases, with 8 bases remaining between them. The DNA for the CDR3 is TGTGCCAGCAGCCTCATAGCTAACTATGGCTACACCTTC. It yields the protein CASSLIANYGYTF.

This clonotype was recorded a few times. The chain has TRBV12-3 or TRBV12-4 and TRBJ1-1; D uncertain. This CDR3 has 13 amino acids. V lost 3 bases and J 4 bases, leaving 9 bases between the germline ends. CDR3 residues: CASSFGKVTEAFF. The CDR3 nucleotides read TGTGCCAGCAGTTTCGGGAAGGTCACTGAAGCTTTCTTT.

This sequence joins TRBV4-3 and TRBJ2-5; D call uncertain. V dropped 4 bases and J dropped 12 bases, with 27 bases sitting between them. Germline CDR1 LGHNA, CDR2 YSLEER. This CDR3 is built from 16 residues. The CDR3 DNA sequence: TGCGCCAGCAGCCTCGTCCGGGCCTCGGCCTCCGGCCCGGAGTACTTC. Its protein is CASSLVRASASGPEYF.

This clonotype appeared many times. The chain has TRBV30 and TRBJ1-5; D remains ambiguous. V lost 2 bases and J 7 bases, leaving 3 bases between the germline ends. Germline V CDR1 and CDR2: GTSNPN, SVGIG (reference sequence). The CDR3 has 10 amino acids. The CDR3 DNA is TGTGCCTGGAGTACGCAGCCCCAGCATTTT. It codes for CAWSTQPQHF.

The CDR3 is CASSYTRLNYGYTF. The CDR3 DNA reads as TGTGCCAGCAGTTACACCAGACTGAACTATGGCTACACCTTC. The chain uses TRBV6-5 and TRBJ1-2; no definite D call. Deletions cut 2 bases from V and 2 bases from J, with 9 bases between. Germline V gives CDR1 MNHEY, CDR2 SVGAGI. The CDR3 is 14 residues long.

This clonotype was recorded many times. The gene calls are TRBV29-1 and TRBJ2-7; TRBD2 matches 8 bases. The CDR3 runs to 15 residues. J gave up 7 bases and V 0 bases, and 11 bases lay outside the gene matches. Germline lookup yields CDR1 SQVTM and CDR2 ANQGSEA. CDR3 nucleotide sequence: TGCAGCGTTGAAGATCGCGGGGGGACTAAACGGGAGCAGTACTTC. Encoded protein: CSVEDRGGTKREQYF.

This clonotype was counted many times. This chain links TRBV6-1 with TRBJ1-5; 7 bases match TRBD1. J lost 4 bases, V lost 6 bases, and 6 bases had no gene match. Germline CDR1 is MNHNS and CDR2 is SASEGT. The CDR3 consists of 14 residues. CDR3 in DNA: TGTGCCAGCAGGATGGGACAGATGAATCAGCCCCAGCATTTT. It translates to CASRMGQMNQPQHF.

This clonotype was seen repeatedly, ten times or more. The CDR3 loop reads CASSEVWGSGELFF. CDR3 nucleotide sequence: TGTGCCAGCAGTGAAGTTTGGGGTAGCGGGGAGCTGTTTTTT. The chain carries TRBV6-1 and TRBJ2-2, with D unresolved. The CDR3 has 14 amino acids. Germline values: CDR1 MNHNS, CDR2 SASEGT. Deletions cut 1 base from V and 7 bases from J, with 10 bases between.

This clonotype occurred many times. The V and J genes are TRBV10-3 and TRBJ2-4, with a tentative D call TRBD2 (5 bases). V was pared by 0 bases and J by 5 bases, with 11 bases between. This CDR3 region has 15 residues. Germline CDR1 ENHRY, CDR2 SYGVKD. DNA of the CDR3: TGTGCCATCAGTGAGTCGGGGAGCGGACAAAACATTCAGTACTTC. Amino acids: CAISESGSGQNIQYF.

This clonotype is a singleton in its sample. The chain carries TRBV4-2 and TRBJ1-2, with D unresolved. V was pared by 0 bases and J by 2 bases, with 13 bases between. The germline V gene has CDR1 LGHNA and CDR2 YNFKEQ. The CDR3 spans 16 residues. CDR3 residues: CASSQDTVDLNYGYTF. The CDR3 DNA reads as TGTGCCAGCAGCCAAGATACAGTCGATCTGAACTATGGCTACACCTTC.

There are a few counts of this clonotype. A read error may explain this, as a much larger clone is one base away. The V call is TRBV10-3, the J call TRBJ2-5, with D possibly matching TRBD2 (7 bases). The CDR3 has 15 amino acids. CDR1 and CDR2 (germline): ENHRY, SYGVKD. For the CDR3, the DNA is TGTGCCATCAGTGAAAGGGGGGGGGAACAAGAGACCAAGTACTTC. Its translation: CAISERGGEQETKYF.